This TCR beta chain originates from a study of post-analysis software for immune sequencing data. Overall study context: Recorded disease courses covered relapsing-remitting, secondary progressive and progressive-relapsing multiple sclerosis. Some patients had no subtype annotation.

Study-level results: A few TRBV segments occurring more often in patients than controls included TRBV5-6, TRBV5-1 and TRBV20-1. Relative to controls, patients with multiple sclerosis showed significantly lower normalized Chao1 diversity.

This clonotype was counted a few times. What it binds is unknown. The V end was cut by 4 bases, the J end by 2 bases, with 14 bases between. Germline V gene data show CDR1 as MDHEN and CDR2 as SYDVKM. The CDR3 totals 15 residues. The TCR beta cDNA libraries carried unique molecular identifiers. The yield from roughly 1 to 10 million T cells was 500,000 or so cDNA molecules in total. TCRdb reprocessed the PCR reads with MiXCR, giving one entry per CDR3 protein. The data show about 160,000 distinct CDR3 sequences, around 36% seen once. V gene TRBV28 combines with J gene TRBJ1-2; D perhaps matches TRBD1 (5 bases). The TCR was taken from a girl aged 10-17 years with multiple sclerosis. The material sequenced was blood, taken after autologous hematopoietic stem cell transplantation. The CDR3 loop reads CASSSRHGGNYGYTF. The DNA for the CDR3 is TGTGCCAGCAGTTCTCGTCACGGGGGGAACTATGGCTACACCTTC.